Listed below are T cell receptor beta chains from one sample, sequenced in a study of blood T cell repertoires in COVID-19. The data were produced by immunoSEQ multiplex PCR, yet TCRdb's version contains in-frame clones alone and is incomplete. The table includes some 360,000 clones, about 89% detected once. What was sequenced was peripheral blood. These receptors originate from a woman aged 60-70 years with COVID-19, enrolled during active disease. The CDR3 runs from the conserved cysteine through the conserved F or W. The order of the fields is D gene, V gene, clone size, J gene, CDR3 protein, CDR3 DNA. A D gene is named only where the DNA matches it firmly. Expanded clones get a size class; other rows say once, few or many, or leave the size out.

d_call: NA; v_call: TRBV11-2; clone_size: NA; j_call: TRBJ2-7; cdr3_aa: CASSLVRSGNHEQYF; cdr3_nt: TGTGCCAGCAGCTTAGTTCGTTCGGGGAACCACGAGCAGTACTTC
d_call: TRBD1; v_call: TRBV6-1; clone_size: NA; j_call: TRBJ2-5; cdr3_aa: CASSEVGQGGTQYF; cdr3_nt: TGTGCCAGCAGTGAAGTGGGACAGGGAGGGACCCAGTACTTC
d_call: TRBD1; v_call: TRBV5-1; clone_size: NA; j_call: TRBJ2-3; cdr3_aa: CASSSTGPADTQYF; cdr3_nt: TGCGCCAGCAGCTCGACAGGGCCGGCAGATACGCAGTATTTT
d_call: NA; v_call: TRBV5-1; clone_size: NA; j_call: TRBJ1-2; cdr3_aa: CASSSPDTGYYGYTF; cdr3_nt: TGCGCCAGCAGCAGCCCTGACACAGGTTACTATGGCTACACCTTC
d_call: NA; v_call: TRBV5-1; clone_size: NA; j_call: TRBJ1-5; cdr3_aa: CASSPGGGDEPQHF; cdr3_nt: TGCGCCAGCAGCCCCGGGGGGGGAGACGAGCCCCAGCATTTT
d_call: TRBD1; v_call: TRBV19; clone_size: once; j_call: TRBJ1-5; cdr3_aa: CASSMRDRGFNQPQHF; cdr3_nt: TGTGCCAGTAGTATGCGGGACAGGGGATTCAATCAGCCCCAGCATTTT
d_call: TRBD2; v_call: TRBV6-4; clone_size: NA; j_call: TRBJ2-1; cdr3_aa: CASSGASGGDSSYNEQFF; cdr3_nt: TGTGCCAGCAGTGGCGCTAGCGGGGGGGATAGCTCCTACAATGAGCAGTTCTTC
d_call: TRBD1; v_call: TRBV6-5; clone_size: NA; j_call: TRBJ1-6; cdr3_aa: CASSFDRGNSPLHF; cdr3_nt: TGTGCCAGCAGTTTTGACAGGGGTAATTCACCCCTCCACTTT
d_call: NA; v_call: TRBV18; clone_size: NA; j_call: TRBJ1-1; cdr3_aa: CASSPLDSQTEAFF; cdr3_nt: TGTGCCAGCTCCCCCCTCGACAGCCAAACCGAAGCTTTCTTT
d_call: NA; v_call: TRBV3-1/TRBV3-2; clone_size: NA; j_call: TRBJ1-3; cdr3_aa: CASRPTDSGNTIYF; cdr3_nt: TGTGCCAGCAGACCGACAGACTCTGGAAACACCATATATTTT
d_call: NA; v_call: TRBV7-9; clone_size: NA; j_call: TRBJ1-1; cdr3_aa: CASSRYRVAEAFF; cdr3_nt: TGTGCCAGCAGCCGTTACAGGGTCGCTGAAGCTTTCTTT
d_call: NA; v_call: TRBV14; clone_size: once; j_call: TRBJ1-1; cdr3_aa: CASSPLRTEAFF; cdr3_nt: TGTGCCAGCAGCCCTCTGAGAACTGAAGCTTTCTTT
d_call: NA; v_call: TRBV5-1; clone_size: once; j_call: TRBJ2-5; cdr3_aa: CASSNVGGPETQYF; cdr3_nt: TGCGCCAGCAGCAACGTTGGGGGCCCAGAGACCCAGTACTTC
d_call: TRBD2; v_call: TRBV11-3; clone_size: NA; j_call: TRBJ2-7; cdr3_aa: CASSSGGSSYEQYF; cdr3_nt: TGTGCCAGCAGCTCCGGGGGGTCTTCCTACGAGCAGTACTTC
d_call: TRBD2; v_call: TRBV7-3; clone_size: NA; j_call: TRBJ2-3; cdr3_aa: CASSLRPGRGTDTQYF; cdr3_nt: TGTGCCAGCAGCTTAAGGCCGGGGAGGGGAACAGATACGCAGTATTTT
d_call: NA; v_call: TRBV5-6; clone_size: few; j_call: TRBJ1-2; cdr3_aa: CASSLAALTRSGYTF; cdr3_nt: TGTGCCAGCAGCTTGGCCGCCCTTACAAGGAGCGGCTACACCTTC
d_call: TRBD1; v_call: TRBV19; clone_size: NA; j_call: TRBJ2-7; cdr3_aa: CASSMNGQGFYF; cdr3_nt: TGTGCCAGTAGTATGAATGGACAGGGCTTTTACTTC
d_call: TRBD2; v_call: TRBV2; clone_size: once; j_call: TRBJ2-3; cdr3_aa: CASGGLAGSTDTQYF; cdr3_nt: TGTGCCAGCGGGGGATTAGCGGGTAGCACAGATACGCAGTATTTT
d_call: TRBD1; v_call: TRBV4-2; clone_size: NA; j_call: TRBJ1-2; cdr3_aa: CASSPRGQGDYGYTF; cdr3_nt: TGTGCCAGCAGCCCCCGGGGACAGGGCGACTATGGCTACACCTTC
d_call: NA; v_call: TRBV28; clone_size: NA; j_call: TRBJ1-2; cdr3_aa: CAIWQGRRGYTF; cdr3_nt: TGTGCCATCTGGCAGGGTAGGCGCGGCTACACCTTC
d_call: NA; v_call: TRBV6-5; clone_size: NA; j_call: TRBJ2-2; cdr3_aa: CASSLDSYTGELFF; cdr3_nt: TGTGCCAGCAGCTTGGACAGTTACACCGGGGAGCTGTTTTTT
d_call: NA; v_call: TRBV14; clone_size: NA; j_call: TRBJ1-1; cdr3_aa: CASSPPGVGPTEAFF; cdr3_nt: TGTGCCAGCAGCCCCCCAGGAGTGGGGCCCACTGAAGCTTTCTTT
d_call: TRBD1; v_call: TRBV11-2; clone_size: NA; j_call: TRBJ1-6; cdr3_aa: CASSLTRTGGNSPLHF; cdr3_nt: TGTGCCAGCAGCTTGACCCGGACAGGGGGTAACTCACCCCTCCACTTT
d_call: NA; v_call: TRBV18; clone_size: few; j_call: TRBJ1-2; cdr3_aa: CASSPTWRSDYTF; cdr3_nt: TGTGCCAGCTCACCGACTTGGCGGTCCGACTACACCTTC
d_call: TRBD2; v_call: TRBV3-1/TRBV3-2; clone_size: NA; j_call: TRBJ2-4; cdr3_aa: CASSLTSGGMGNIQYF; cdr3_nt: TGTGCCAGCAGCCTCACTAGCGGGGGAATGGGTAACATTCAGTACTTC
d_call: NA; v_call: TRBV12-3/TRBV12-4; clone_size: once; j_call: TRBJ2-5; cdr3_aa: CASSFSSGETQYF; cdr3_nt: TGTGCCAGCAGTTTTAGCTCCGGGGAGACCCAGTACTTC
d_call: NA; v_call: TRBV28; clone_size: NA; j_call: TRBJ1-3; cdr3_aa: CASTPGGGRGLNTIYF; cdr3_nt: TGTGCCAGCACCCCTGGGGGAGGGCGCGGCCTGAACACCATATATTTT
d_call: TRBD1; v_call: TRBV5-1; clone_size: NA; j_call: TRBJ1-5; cdr3_aa: CASSITGAGNQPQHF; cdr3_nt: TGCGCCAGCAGTATAACAGGGGCTGGCAATCAGCCCCAGCATTTT
d_call: NA; v_call: TRBV7-9; clone_size: NA; j_call: TRBJ1-2; cdr3_aa: CASSLSNSIYYGYTF; cdr3_nt: TGTGCCAGCAGCTTATCGAACAGCATCTACTATGGCTACACCTTC
d_call: TRBD2; v_call: TRBV5-4; clone_size: NA; j_call: TRBJ2-1; cdr3_aa: CASSPDVAGGPNEQFF; cdr3_nt: TGTGCCAGCAGCCCAGACGTAGCGGGGGGACCCAATGAGCAGTTCTTC
d_call: NA; v_call: TRBV3-1/TRBV3-2; clone_size: NA; j_call: TRBJ1-1; cdr3_aa: CASRHGNTEAFF; cdr3_nt: TGTGCCAGCCGTCACGGGAACACTGAAGCTTTCTTT
d_call: TRBD1; v_call: TRBV2; clone_size: once; j_call: TRBJ1-5; cdr3_aa: CASSTRDSHNQPQHF; cdr3_nt: TGTGCCAGCAGTACCCGGGACAGCCACAATCAGCCCCAGCATTTT
d_call: NA; v_call: TRBV7-9; clone_size: NA; j_call: TRBJ1-1; cdr3_aa: CASSLAGAGEAFF; cdr3_nt: TGTGCCAGCAGCTTAGCAGGGGCTGGGGAAGCTTTCTTT
d_call: NA; v_call: TRBV19; clone_size: NA; j_call: TRBJ2-1; cdr3_aa: CASKGRGYSDEQFF; cdr3_nt: TGTGCCAGTAAGGGGAGGGGGTATTCGGATGAGCAGTTCTTC
d_call: NA; v_call: TRBV23-1; clone_size: NA; j_call: TRBJ1-1; cdr3_aa: CASSPGGICEAFF; cdr3_nt: TGCGCCAGCAGCCCGGGGGGGATTTGTGAAGCTTTCTTT
d_call: TRBD1; v_call: TRBV7-9; clone_size: NA; j_call: TRBJ1-5; cdr3_aa: CASSARGPRDQPQHF; cdr3_nt: TGTGCCAGCAGCGCCAGGGGGCCAAGGGATCAGCCCCAGCATTTT
d_call: TRBD1; v_call: TRBV2; clone_size: NA; j_call: TRBJ1-4; cdr3_aa: CASSPGQGGGEKLFF; cdr3_nt: TGTGCCAGCAGTCCCGGACAGGGAGGAGGAGAAAAACTGTTTTTT
d_call: NA; v_call: TRBV9; clone_size: NA; j_call: TRBJ1-1; cdr3_aa: CASSGKGQKNTEAFF; cdr3_nt: TGTGCCAGCAGCGGGAAAGGACAGAAGAACACTGAAGCTTTCTTT
d_call: TRBD1; v_call: TRBV2; clone_size: NA; j_call: TRBJ1-2; cdr3_aa: CASSVTGGYGYTF; cdr3_nt: TGTGCCAGCAGTGTGACAGGGGGTTACGGCTACACCTTC
d_call: TRBD2; v_call: TRBV19; clone_size: NA; j_call: TRBJ2-2; cdr3_aa: CASSIRLAGDTGELFF; cdr3_nt: TGTGCCAGTAGTATTCGACTAGCGGGGGACACCGGGGAGCTGTTTTTT
d_call: TRBD2; v_call: TRBV7-3; clone_size: once; j_call: TRBJ2-3; cdr3_aa: CASSPSGGGADTQYF; cdr3_nt: TGTGCCAGCAGCCCCAGCGGGGGGGGAGCAGATACGCAGTATTTT
d_call: TRBD1; v_call: TRBV5-4; clone_size: NA; j_call: TRBJ1-2; cdr3_aa: CASSFQGATNYGYTF; cdr3_nt: TGTGCCAGCAGCTTCCAGGGGGCCACTAACTATGGCTACACCTTC
d_call: TRBD1; v_call: TRBV19; clone_size: NA; j_call: TRBJ1-5; cdr3_aa: CASAAGTGVYQPQHF; cdr3_nt: TGTGCCAGCGCCGCCGGGACAGGGGTTTATCAGCCCCAGCATTTT
d_call: NA; v_call: TRBV9; clone_size: NA; j_call: TRBJ2-1; cdr3_aa: CASSPFGTYNEQFF; cdr3_nt: TGTGCCAGCAGCCCCTTCGGGACCTACAATGAGCAGTTCTTC
d_call: NA; v_call: TRBV19; clone_size: NA; j_call: TRBJ2-2; cdr3_aa: CASSIDLTGELFF; cdr3_nt: TGTGCCAGTAGTATAGACCTAACCGGGGAGCTGTTTTTT
d_call: TRBD1; v_call: TRBV2; clone_size: NA; j_call: TRBJ2-7; cdr3_aa: CASSDGQGYEQYF; cdr3_nt: TGTGCCAGCAGCGACGGACAGGGCTACGAGCAGTACTTC
d_call: NA; v_call: TRBV7-9; clone_size: NA; j_call: TRBJ1-4; cdr3_aa: CASSLQTIEKLFF; cdr3_nt: TGTGCCAGCAGCCTACAGACCATTGAAAAACTGTTTTTT
d_call: TRBD1; v_call: TRBV19; clone_size: few; j_call: TRBJ1-5; cdr3_aa: CASSKGTDGNQPQHF; cdr3_nt: TGTGCCAGTAGTAAAGGGACAGACGGCAATCAGCCCCAGCATTTT
d_call: TRBD1; v_call: TRBV6-2/TRBV6-3; clone_size: once; j_call: TRBJ2-2; cdr3_aa: CASSYSRTGANTGELFF; cdr3_nt: TGTGCCAGCAGTTACTCGAGGACAGGGGCGAACACCGGGGAGCTGTTTTTT
d_call: TRBD1; v_call: TRBV23-1; clone_size: NA; j_call: TRBJ1-2; cdr3_aa: CARGQGVINYGYTF; cdr3_nt: TGCGCCAGGGGACAGGGGGTTATTAACTATGGCTACACCTTC
d_call: TRBD2; v_call: TRBV19; clone_size: NA; j_call: TRBJ2-7; cdr3_aa: CASSVMSGGAYEQYF; cdr3_nt: TGTGCCAGTAGTGTTATGAGCGGGGGGGCTTACGAGCAGTACTTC
d_call: NA; v_call: TRBV19; clone_size: NA; j_call: TRBJ1-5; cdr3_aa: CASSMYANSNQPQHF; cdr3_nt: TGTGCCAGTAGTATGTACGCGAATAGCAATCAGCCCCAGCATTTT
d_call: NA; v_call: TRBV30; clone_size: NA; j_call: TRBJ1-2; cdr3_aa: CAWSPGGVRYTF; cdr3_nt: TGTGCCTGGAGTCCCGGGGGAGTAAGGTACACCTTC
d_call: NA; v_call: TRBV5-1; clone_size: NA; j_call: TRBJ1-6; cdr3_aa: CASSLEAGTPLHF; cdr3_nt: TGCGCCAGCAGCTTGGAGGCAGGTACACCCCTCCACTTT
d_call: TRBD1; v_call: TRBV5-1; clone_size: NA; j_call: TRBJ2-1; cdr3_aa: CASRRQGAVYEQFF; cdr3_nt: TGCGCCAGCAGGCGACAGGGGGCAGTCTATGAGCAGTTCTTC
d_call: NA; v_call: TRBV12-3/TRBV12-4; clone_size: NA; j_call: TRBJ2-3; cdr3_aa: CASTQQGSDTQYF; cdr3_nt: TGTGCCAGCACCCAACAGGGATCAGATACGCAGTATTTT
d_call: NA; v_call: TRBV19; clone_size: NA; j_call: TRBJ1-5; cdr3_aa: CASSNGQGKVYNQPQHF; cdr3_nt: TGTGCCAGTAGTAATGGCCAGGGGAAGGTTTACAATCAGCCCCAGCATTTT
d_call: NA; v_call: TRBV2; clone_size: NA; j_call: TRBJ1-6; cdr3_aa: CASSITGYNSPLHF; cdr3_nt: TGTGCCAGCAGCATCACAGGGTATAATTCACCCCTCCACTTT
d_call: NA; v_call: TRBV7-9; clone_size: few; j_call: TRBJ1-1; cdr3_aa: CASSDKAGSTTEAFF; cdr3_nt: TGTGCCAGCAGTGATAAGGCAGGAAGCACCACTGAAGCTTTCTTT